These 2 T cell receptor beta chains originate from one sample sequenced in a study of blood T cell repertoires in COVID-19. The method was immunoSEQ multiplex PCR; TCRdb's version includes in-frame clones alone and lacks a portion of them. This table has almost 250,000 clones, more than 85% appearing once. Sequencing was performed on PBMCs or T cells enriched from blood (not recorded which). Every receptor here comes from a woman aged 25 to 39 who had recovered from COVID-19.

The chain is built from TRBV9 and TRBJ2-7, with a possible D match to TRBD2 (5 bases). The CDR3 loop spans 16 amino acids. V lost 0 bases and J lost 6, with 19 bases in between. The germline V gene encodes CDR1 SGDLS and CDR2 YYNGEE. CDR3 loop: CASSVAPGGGSSEQYF. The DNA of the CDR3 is TGTGCCAGCAGCGTAGCCCCAGGTGGAGGTTCGAGCGAGCAGTACTTC.

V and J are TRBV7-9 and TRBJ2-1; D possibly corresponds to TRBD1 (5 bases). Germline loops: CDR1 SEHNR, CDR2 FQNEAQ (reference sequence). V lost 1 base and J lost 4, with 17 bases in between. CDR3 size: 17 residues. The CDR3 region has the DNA TGTGCCAGCAGCTTAGAGGGGTTTGTGGGGCTGTACAATGAGCAGTTCTTC. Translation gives CASSLEGFVGLYNEQFF.